This T cell receptor (beta chain) was recorded in a study of T-cell memory formation after mild COVID-19. TCRdb reprocessed the 5' RACE reads with MiXCR, giving one entry per CDR3 protein. The sample lists 270,000 or so distinct CDR3 sequences; over 15% were seen once. This clonotype was detected ten times or more. This CDR3 spans 15 amino acids. V lost 1 base to trimming and J lost 0 bases, with 9 bases between them. Germline CDR1 SGHTA, CDR2 FQGNSA. The source of this sequence is a man aged 18 to 30 who had mild COVID-19 (a few samples of this study predate the infection). Cell type and time point are not known. Input material: PBMCs or a T cell subset sorted from them (not recorded which). V is TRBV7-2 and J is TRBJ1-1; no definite D call. The chain's CDR3 is CASSLDPVMNTEAFF. The CDR3 region has the DNA TGTGCCAGCAGCTTAGACCCGGTAATGAACACTGAAGCTTTCTTT.